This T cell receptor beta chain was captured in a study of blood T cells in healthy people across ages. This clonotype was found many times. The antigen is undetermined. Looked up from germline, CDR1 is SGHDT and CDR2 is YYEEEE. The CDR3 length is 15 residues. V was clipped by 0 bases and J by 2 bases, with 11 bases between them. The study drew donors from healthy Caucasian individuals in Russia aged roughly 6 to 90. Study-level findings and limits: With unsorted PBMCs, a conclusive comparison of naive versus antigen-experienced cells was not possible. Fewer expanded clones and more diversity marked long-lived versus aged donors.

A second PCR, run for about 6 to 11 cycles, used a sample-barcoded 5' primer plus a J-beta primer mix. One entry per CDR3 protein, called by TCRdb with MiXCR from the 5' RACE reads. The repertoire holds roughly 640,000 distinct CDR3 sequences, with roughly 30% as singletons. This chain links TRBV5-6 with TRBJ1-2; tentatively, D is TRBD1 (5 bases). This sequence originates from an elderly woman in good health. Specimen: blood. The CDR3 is CASSLGGWTNYGYTF. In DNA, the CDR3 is TGTGCCAGCAGCTTGGGGGGGTGGACCAACTATGGCTACACCTTC.